These 22 T cell receptor beta chains share one sample of origin, sequenced in a study of T-cell reconstitution after alpha-beta-depleted transplantation in children. Using unique molecular identifiers, the investigators prepared the TCRbeta library. TCRdb redid the calling of the PCR reads with MiXCR, one entry per CDR3 protein. Here the sample spans 280,000 or so distinct CDR3 sequences, under 14% being singletons. The sequenced sample was peripheral blood, obtained 180 days after TCRalphabeta/CD19-depleted stem cell transplant. These receptors originate from a male patient aged 2-15 years who had a stem cell transplant for chronic granulomatous disease, so the T cells may come from the graft donor.

This clonotype was seen at least ten times. J is TRBJ2-1 and V is TRBV15, with 7 positions matching TRBD2. CDR3 length: 14 amino acids. With V trimmed by 6 bases and J by 1 base, 3 bases remained unmatched. Germline V gives CDR1 LNHNV, CDR2 YYDKDF (reference sequence). The CDR3 DNA follows: TGTGCCACCAGTTGGACTAGATCCTACAATGAGCAGTTCTTC. Its protein product is CATSWTRSYNEQFF.

The table lists this clonotype with many counts. The chain carries TRBV29-1 and TRBJ2-5; D unclear. The CDR3 runs to 16 residues. Deletions cut 4 bases from V and 4 bases from J, with 22 bases between. Germline assignment: CDR1 SQVTM and CDR2 ANQGSEA. The CDR3 DNA reads TGCAGCGTTGCCCCCCCTCAGGCGATGACGATAGAGACCCAGTACTTC. This gives the protein CSVAPPQAMTIETQYF.

This clonotype was seen repeatedly, ten times or more. This chain connects TRBV20-1 to TRBJ1-4; TRBD1 aligns across 7 bases. Germline lookup yields CDR1 DFQATT and CDR2 SNEGSKA (reference sequence). The V and J ends lost 0 bases and 7 bases, in that order; junction bases with no gene match: 8. CDR3 size: 15 residues. CDR3 in amino acids: CSARDLGQAPEKLFF. CDR3 coding DNA: TGCAGTGCTAGAGATTTAGGACAGGCCCCTGAAAAACTGTTTTTT.

This clonotype was detected many times. The CDR3: CASSYTGAGVSPLHF. The CDR3 DNA sequence: TGTGCCAGCAGTTACACAGGGGCTGGAGTTTCACCCCTCCACTTT. The V and J genes are TRBV28 and TRBJ1-6, with 7 bases lining up with TRBD1. The J segment lost 9 bases and the V segment lost 4 bases, leaving 9 bases of the junction unmatched. CDR3 length equals 15 residues. Looked up from germline, CDR1 is MDHEN and CDR2 is SYDVKM.

This clonotype has ten or more counts. The V and J genes are TRBV12-3 or TRBV12-4 and TRBJ2-5; a possible D gene is TRBD1 (5 bases). The CDR3 sequence is 16 residues long. Trimming pared 3 bases from V and 5 bases from J, leaving 19 bases between. In nucleotides, the CDR3 is TGTGCCAGCAGTTTGGGGCCGCATGTGCGGCATGAGACCCAGTACTTC. Its protein is CASSLGPHVRHETQYF.

The genes are TRBV2 and TRBJ2-7; D gene uncertain. Trimming removed 6 bases at V and 4 bases at J, with 10 bases between. The germline V gene encodes CDR1 SNHLY and CDR2 FYNNEI. The CDR3 has 12 residues. CDR3 amino acids: CASRDVRYEQYF. The CDR3 DNA reads as TGTGCCAGCAGGGACGTCCGGTACGAGCAGTACTTC.

The sample holds a few counts of this clonotype. The chain links TRBV30 to TRBJ2-7; 11 bases map to TRBD1. The CDR3 is made up of 16 amino acids. Trimming removed 3 bases from V and 4 bases from J; junction bases left unmatched: 11. Germline V gene lookup returns CDR1 GTSNPN and CDR2 SVGIG (reference sequence). CDR3 region: CAWSPHGTGGSYEQYF. The CDR3 coding sequence is TGTGCCTGGAGCCCCCATGGGACAGGGGGATCTTACGAGCAGTACTTC. Filled out from reference TRBV30 and TRBJ2-7, the complete variable domain reads SQTIHQWPATLVQPVGSPLSLECTVEGTSNPNLYWYRQAAGRGLQLLFYSVGIGQISSEVPQNLSASRPQDRQFILSSKKLLLSDSGFYLCAWSPHGTGGSYEQYFGPGTRLTVT.

Ten or more counts support this clonotype. The chain combines TRBV29-1 with TRBJ2-5; the D is unclear. Between the trimmed V and J ends, which lost 4 bases and 1 base, there was a span of 13 bases. The CDR3 consists of 14 residues. Germline lookup yields CDR1 SQVTM and CDR2 ANQGSEA. The CDR3 here is CSVGRLLSQETQYF. The CDR3 coding sequence is TGCAGCGTTGGGAGACTCCTATCCCAAGAGACCCAGTACTTC.

This clonotype has a single count. A much bigger clone sits one base away, suggesting this may be a read error. The rearrangement links TRBV5-1 to TRBJ1-5; D is unresolved. The CDR3 is made up of 15 amino acids. Germline V CDR1 and CDR2: SGHRS, YFSETQ. For the CDR3, the DNA is TGCGCCAGCAGCTTGGATAATCAGGCTAATCGGCCCCAGCATTTT. Residues: CASSLDNQANRPQHF.

There are many counts of this clonotype. The J gene is TRBJ1-1, the V gene TRBV6-2 or TRBV6-3; 8 nucleotides line up with TRBD1. Germline V CDR1 and CDR2: MNHEY, SVGEGT. The CDR3 totals 16 residues. The V gene end was trimmed by 6 bases and the J gene end by 3 bases; junction bases not matched to a gene: 12. Here the CDR3 reads CASRRPQQGGDTEAFF. DNA of the CDR3: TGTGCCAGCAGACGCCCTCAACAGGGGGGAGACACTGAAGCTTTCTTT.

Many counts were recorded for this clonotype. The V call is TRBV28, the J call TRBJ2-3, with D possibly matching TRBD2 (5 bases). The CDR3 length is 13 residues. V lost 4 bases and J lost 8, with 13 bases in between. Germline CDR1 is MDHEN and CDR2 is SYDVKM. The chain's CDR3 is CASSSLPRGTQYF. DNA for the CDR3: TGTGCCAGCAGTTCCCTCCCACGGGGTACGCAGTATTTT. Full variable domain (outside the CDR3, taken from reference TRBV28 and TRBJ2-3): DVKVTQSSRYLVKRTGEKVFLECVQDMDHENMFWYRQDPGLGLRLIYFSYDVKMKEKGDIPEGYSVSREKKERFSLILESASTNQTSMYLCASSSLPRGTQYFGPGTRLTVL.

This clonotype was picked up many times. The chain carries TRBV30 and TRBJ2-2, with a possible D match to TRBD1 (7 bases). Trimming took off 0 bases at V and 6 bases at J, with 14 bases between the two ends. Germline loops: CDR1 GTSNPN, CDR2 SVGIG (reference sequence). The CDR3 covers 15 residues. CDR3 region: CAWSVRGTVAGELFF. The CDR3 region has the DNA TGTGCCTGGAGTGTACGGGGGACAGTCGCCGGGGAGCTGTTTTTT. Filled out from reference TRBV30 and TRBJ2-2, the complete variable domain reads SQTIHQWPATLVQPVGSPLSLECTVEGTSNPNLYWYRQAAGRGLQLLFYSVGIGQISSEVPQNLSASRPQDRQFILSSKKLLLSDSGFYLCAWSVRGTVAGELFFGEGSRLTVL.

Many counts were recorded for this clonotype. This sequence joins TRBV12-3 or TRBV12-4 and TRBJ2-7; TRBD2 agrees at 11 bases. The CDR3 is made up of 15 amino acids. Trimming at V came to 5 bases and at J to 0 bases, leaving 3 bases not matched to a gene. The DNA of the CDR3 is TGTGCCAGCAGTCCAACTAGCGGGAGCTCCTACGAGCAGTACTTC. Encoded protein: CASSPTSGSSYEQYF.

This clonotype appeared many times. The chain carries TRBV5-1 and TRBJ2-1; 14 positions match TRBD2. V lost 3 bases to trimming and J lost 15 bases; unmatched junction nucleotides: 11. This CDR3 contains 15 residues. CDR1 is SGHRS, CDR2 YFSETQ, per germline. DNA for the CDR3: TGCGCCAGCAGCTACGGGACTAGCGGGAGTCCACAGCGGTTCTTC. Residues: CASSYGTSGSPQRFF.

This clonotype was picked up many times. The gene calls are TRBV5-1 and TRBJ1-1; 8 nucleotides match TRBD1. Unmatched junction bases numbered 10, after V lost 0 bases and J lost 12 bases. Germline V CDR1 and CDR2: SGHRS, YFSETQ. The CDR3 is made up of 14 amino acids. In DNA form, the CDR3 reads TGCGCCAGCAGCTTGGGATGGGACAGGAGGGAAACTTTCTTT. Protein sequence: CASSLGWDRRETFF.

To note about this clonotype: This may be a read error: a much more frequent sequence differs by one nucleotide. The CDR3, as DNA: TGTGCCACCTGGACAGGGATAGAGACCCAGTACTTC. Residues: CATWTGIETQYF. The chain combines TRBV2 with TRBJ2-5; 8 positions match TRBD1. V lost 10 bases to trimming and J lost 4 bases; unmatched junction nucleotides: 5. Per germline, CDR1 SNHLY and CDR2 FYNNEI. The CDR3 is 12 amino acids.

This clonotype was observed at least ten times. V is TRBV6-2 or TRBV6-3 and J is TRBJ1-5; D gene unclear. Germline V lookup: CDR1 MNHEY, CDR2 SVGEGT. The CDR3 has 15 residues. Trimming pared 0 bases from V and 0 bases from J, leaving 6 bases between. CDR3 loop: CASSYSGISNQPQHF. CDR3 in DNA: TGTGCCAGCAGTTACTCAGGGATTAGCAATCAGCCCCAGCATTTT.

Ten or more counts support this clonotype. The chain links TRBV6-1 to TRBJ1-1; 11 bases agree with TRBD1. Germline V gene sequence: CDR1 MNHNS, CDR2 SASEGT. V lost 5 bases to trimming and J lost 7 bases; unmatched junction nucleotides: 6. CDR3 length equals 14 residues. The CDR3 sequence: CASSRPDRGREAFF. In DNA, the CDR3 is TGTGCCAGCAGTCGCCCGGACAGGGGGCGTGAAGCTTTCTTT.

This clonotype was counted many times. This chain joins TRBV28 and TRBJ2-7; TRBD1 aligns across 8 bases. Germline trimming cut 6 bases from V and 3 bases from J; bases unmatched to any gene: 10. CDR3 size: 15 residues. Germline lookup yields CDR1 MDHEN and CDR2 SYDVKM. CDR3 nucleotides: TGTGCCAGCAGCTCAAGCCCAGGGGGCGGCTACGAGCAGTACTTC. Protein: CASSSSPGGGYEQYF.

This clonotype was observed at least ten times. The chain employs TRBV6-5 and TRBJ1-2; 10 bases map to TRBD1. The CDR3 is made up of 14 amino acids. V was clipped by 2 bases and J by 8 bases; unmatched bases: 5. Germline V CDR1 and CDR2: MNHEY, SVGAGI. DNA for the CDR3: TGTGCCAGCAGTTACCCCGGGACAGGGGAGGGCTACACCTTC. Encoded protein: CASSYPGTGEGYTF.

With regard to this clonotype: A single base separates this from a much larger clone, so it may be a read error. The chain recombines TRBV28 with TRBJ2-3; D remains ambiguous. The V end was cut by 2 bases, the J end by 4 bases, with 16 bases between. The CDR3 contains 16 residues. Per the germline V gene, CDR1 is MDHEN and CDR2 is SYDVKM. CDR3 bases: TGTGCCAGCAGTTTACCGCCCTGGTCAGGATCAGATACGCAGTATTTT. Its protein is CASSLPPWSGSDTQYF.

There are a few counts of this clonotype. V and J are TRBV1 and TRBJ2-1; the table assigns TRBD2, which was not confirmed against the DNA. TRBV1 is flagged as a pseudogene. The CDR3 totals 17 residues. This chain's CDR3 is CTSSHGGRLGSYNEQFF. The CDR3, as DNA: TGCACCAGCAGCCACGGCGGGAGGCTCGGCTCCTACAATGAGCAGTTCTTC.